This record covers a single T cell receptor beta chain. Authors' analysis steps: Estimated nucleated cell counts came from reference gene primer amplification. Sequencing was performed with immunoSEQ multiplex PCR; in TCRdb, only in-frame clones are kept and a portion is missing. Clone size and the V and J calls come from that table; the DNA yielded D and trimming. The table lists over 300,000 clones, roughly 85% of them singletons. The data are from a study of blood T cell repertoires in COVID-19. Background on the study: The United States, Italy and Spain were the sources of the acute and convalescent COVID-19 samples. In each case, the material was cDNA or gDNA derived from T cells, B-cell-depleted T cells, or PBMCs.

Sequencing was done on a sample of peripheral blood. The TCR sequence derives from a human donor in a cohort sampled during active COVID-19.

CDR3 protein: CASSRWGDTEAFF. CDR3 DNA sequence: TGTGCCAGCAGCAGGTGGGGGGACACTGAAGCTTTCTTT. The gene calls are TRBV11-1 and TRBJ1-1, with a weak D call TRBD1 (5 bases). The germline CDR1 and CDR2 sequences are SGHAT and FQDESV (reference sequence). V was trimmed by 5 bases and J by 3 bases, leaving 10 bases between them. The CDR3 extends over 13 amino acids.